This TCR beta chain derives from a study of blood T cell repertoires in COVID-19 (dated by TCRdb to about 2020). Regarding the complete study: The collaborator samples originated in the United States, Italy and Spain and spanned the acute and convalescent phases of COVID-19. Subjects who had been exposed to COVID-19, were actively infected with it, or had recovered from it provided the deeply sampled blood TCRbeta repertoires that made up the dataset. Sample metadata almost always included a de-identified subject ID, COVID-19 status, age in years and sex. The repertoires were released in a freely available public database meant as a resource for research on the immune response to SARS-CoV-2. The prospective study material was composed of cDNA or gDNA derived from T cells, B-cell-depleted T cells, or PBMCs. Where available, HLA class I and class II types were taken from metadata supplied by the sample provider and were not determined by assay-based typing. Samples were obtained from the ongoing ImmuneRACE study (first 160 participants) and from 1,254 subjects provided by 6 global collaborators.

Trimming removed 4 bases from V and 10 bases from J; the gene matches leave 15 bases unexplained. Spanning cysteine to phenylalanine, the CDR3 consists of 16 amino acids. The read is trimmed to its CDR3 DNA, 48 bases read in frame from base 1. Taken from the germline V gene, the CDR1 and CDR2 loops are SGHRS and YFSETQ. General findings and caveats noted by the study authors: How much clinical and demographic metadata was included differed by source and by participant, and the metadata was provided uncurated.

On this clone: It has no known antigen specificity. Nothing much larger sits one base from this clone, and base qualities are not available.

TCRbeta CDR3 regions were amplified from genomic DNA using the immunoSEQ Assay, a bias-controlled multiplex PCR. The paper's data handling went like this. Nucleated cell counts per sample were estimated from amplification of reference gene primers within the assay. To quantify the absolute abundance of each unique TCRbeta CDR3 rearrangement, sequence reads were collapsed and filtered. For each sample, productive Simpson clonality was calculated as the square root of Simpson's diversity index across productive rearrangements. Entries here come from immuneACCESS through TCRdb and include only in-frame sequences with V and J called. Some clones fail to appear in such tables; in the studies checked, an unresolved V gene covers under half of the shortfall, and the cause of the remainder is unknown. V and J calls and clone size are as listed in that table; D and trimming were resolved from the DNA. Counted in this sample were around 130,000 clones; over 65% of them appeared once. Over 15% of the sample is held by the ten biggest clonotypes.

Each collaborating institution followed its own protocols to collect whole blood in K2EDTA tubes. For TCRbeta analysis, collaborators shipped samples as frozen whole blood, isolated PBMCs, or DNA extracted from either of those sample types. Recombination joined TRBV5-1 with TRBJ2-1, and 9 junction bases match TRBD2. The receptor was isolated from a man aged 45 to 65 with acute or convalescent COVID-19. The sample taken for sequencing was peripheral blood. The CDR3 has the sequence CASSASSGAGDREQFF. In nucleotide form, the sequence is TGCGCCAGCAGCGCATCTAGCGGGGCAGGTGATCGGGAGCAGTTCTTC.